This is a list of T cell receptor beta chains from one sample in a study of persistence of HIV-infected CD4 T cells. Their antigen targets remain unknown. The repertoire was sequenced with immunoSEQ multiplex PCR; TCRdb's copy has only in-frame clones and lacks some. Among 45,000 or so clones listed, over 80% were seen once. Sequenced material: CD4+ T cells sorted from PBMCs after approximately 19-hour stimulation, taken from a patient who received antiretroviral therapy. The source of these receptors is an adult woman with HIV who was CMV-seropositive. Both conserved end residues are part of each CDR3. D genes are given only for firm matches. Only part of the rows carry a size: once, few, many, or a class if the clone is expanded.

CDR3 protein: CATSEPAGGSDTQYF; CDR3 DNA: TGTGCCACCAGTGAACCTGCGGGGGGTTCAGATACGCAGTATTTT; clone size: .; V gene: TRBV24-1; D gene: TRBD2; J gene: TRBJ2-3
CDR3 protein: CASSAGRGDTGELFF; CDR3 DNA: TGTGCCAGCAGCGCCGGCCGGGGGGACACCGGGGAGCTGTTTTTT; clone size: .; V gene: TRBV7-6; D gene: TRBD2; J gene: TRBJ2-2
CDR3 protein: CASSPHTLSDTEAFF; CDR3 DNA: TGTGCCAGCTCACCCCATACCCTTAGTGACACTGAAGCTTTCTTT; clone size: .; V gene: TRBV18; D gene: .; J gene: TRBJ1-1
CDR3 protein: CAISGQGARDEQFF; CDR3 DNA: TGTGCCATCAGTGGACAGGGGGCGAGGGATGAGCAGTTCTTC; clone size: .; V gene: TRBV10-3; D gene: TRBD1; J gene: TRBJ2-1
CDR3 protein: CASGPGQGLNQPQHF; CDR3 DNA: TGTGCTAGTGGCCCGGGACAGGGACTCAATCAGCCCCAGCATTTT; clone size: .; V gene: TRBV12-5; D gene: TRBD1; J gene: TRBJ1-5
CDR3 protein: CASSQDTSSNVLTF; CDR3 DNA: TGCGCCAGCAGCCAAGATACCAGCTCCAACGTCCTGACTTTC; clone size: .; V gene: TRBV4-3; D gene: .; J gene: TRBJ2-6
CDR3 protein: CASSRTGTQSYEQYF; CDR3 DNA: TGTGCCAGCTCACGTACCGGGACACAAAGCTACGAGCAGTACTTC; clone size: once; V gene: TRBV18; D gene: .; J gene: TRBJ2-7
CDR3 protein: CASSEEGAPNQPQHF; CDR3 DNA: TGTGCCAGCAGTGAAGAGGGGGCGCCCAATCAGCCCCAGCATTTT; clone size: .; V gene: TRBV2; D gene: TRBD1; J gene: TRBJ1-5
CDR3 protein: CSASELAGDQETQYF; CDR3 DNA: TGCAGTGCTAGTGAACTAGCGGGGGACCAAGAGACCCAGTACTTC; clone size: .; V gene: TRBV20-1; D gene: TRBD2; J gene: TRBJ2-5
CDR3 protein: CAISVEANTEAFF; CDR3 DNA: TGTGCCATCAGTGTCGAGGCGAACACTGAAGCTTTCTTT; clone size: .; V gene: TRBV10-3; D gene: .; J gene: TRBJ1-1
CDR3 protein: CASSFGRDYGYTF; CDR3 DNA: TGTGCCAGCAGTTTCGGACGGGACTATGGCTACACCTTC; clone size: .; V gene: TRBV6-5; D gene: .; J gene: TRBJ1-2
CDR3 protein: CASSLAGVDLGSYEQYF; CDR3 DNA: TGTGCCAGCAGCTTAGCTGGGGTGGACCTGGGCTCCTACGAGCAGTACTTC; clone size: .; V gene: TRBV7-2; D gene: .; J gene: TRBJ2-7
CDR3 protein: CASSMVGGSNQPQHF; CDR3 DNA: TGCGCCAGCAGCATGGTAGGGGGGAGCAATCAGCCCCAGCATTTT; clone size: .; V gene: TRBV5-1; D gene: .; J gene: TRBJ1-5
CDR3 protein: CSAEGTRMDTQYF; CDR3 DNA: TGCAGCGCCGAAGGGACGAGGATGGATACGCAGTATTTT; clone size: .; V gene: TRBV29-1; D gene: .; J gene: TRBJ2-3
CDR3 protein: CSVLSHGRRDTEAFF; CDR3 DNA: TGCAGCGTCCTAAGTCATGGCAGGCGGGACACTGAAGCTTTCTTT; clone size: .; V gene: TRBV29-1; D gene: .; J gene: TRBJ1-1
CDR3 protein: CAWKLTGGEAFF; CDR3 DNA: TGTGCCTGGAAGCTTACAGGGGGAGAAGCTTTCTTT; clone size: once; V gene: TRBV30; D gene: TRBD1; J gene: TRBJ1-1
CDR3 protein: CASRLLAGDTQYF; CDR3 DNA: TGTGCCAGCAGATTACTAGCGGGAGATACGCAGTACTTC; clone size: .; V gene: TRBV27; D gene: TRBD2; J gene: TRBJ2-7
CDR3 protein: CASGSRPDSGNTIYF; CDR3 DNA: TGTGCTAGTGGATCTAGACCGGACTCTGGAAACACCATATATTTT; clone size: .; V gene: TRBV12-5; D gene: .; J gene: TRBJ1-3
CDR3 protein: CASSYSHGGQPQHF; CDR3 DNA: TGTGCCAGCAGTTATTCCCATGGGGGACAGCCCCAGCATTTT; clone size: .; V gene: TRBV6-5; D gene: .; J gene: TRBJ1-5
CDR3 protein: CASRARGENGYTF; CDR3 DNA: TGTGCCAGCAGGGCCCGCGGGGAGAATGGCTACACCTTC; clone size: .; V gene: TRBV5-6; D gene: .; J gene: TRBJ1-2
CDR3 protein: CASSRSSGLAGGRSSTDTQYF; CDR3 DNA: TGCGCCAGCAGCCGATCGTCGGGACTAGCGGGAGGGCGTTCTAGCACAGATACGCAGTATTTT; clone size: .; V gene: TRBV5-1; D gene: TRBD2; J gene: TRBJ2-3
CDR3 protein: CASRGFGWMGAFF; CDR3 DNA: TGCGCCAGCAGGGGCTTCGGATGGATGGGAGCTTTCTTT; clone size: .; V gene: TRBV10-1; D gene: .; J gene: TRBJ1-1
CDR3 protein: CASSSLAGAINTGELFF; CDR3 DNA: TGTGCCAGCAGCAGTTTAGCGGGGGCGATTAACACCGGGGAGCTGTTTTTT; clone size: .; V gene: TRBV4-2; D gene: TRBD2; J gene: TRBJ2-2
CDR3 protein: CASSSSSNPGFAKNIQYF; CDR3 DNA: TGTGCCAGCAGTTCATCTTCAAATCCGGGATTTGCCAAAAACATTCAGTACTTC; clone size: .; V gene: TRBV27; D gene: .; J gene: TRBJ2-4
CDR3 protein: CSASRRDRGHGGYTEAFF; CDR3 DNA: TGCAGTGCTAGTAGGAGGGACAGGGGGCATGGAGGGTACACTGAAGCTTTCTTT; clone size: .; V gene: TRBV20-1; D gene: TRBD1; J gene: TRBJ1-1
CDR3 protein: CASSPQGQGEAFF; CDR3 DNA: TGTGCCAGCTCACCACAGGGGCAGGGTGAAGCTTTCTTT; clone size: .; V gene: TRBV18; D gene: .; J gene: TRBJ1-1
CDR3 protein: CAISESRAGGSGELFF; CDR3 DNA: TGTGCCATCAGTGAGTCGAGGGCAGGGGGCTCCGGGGAGCTGTTTTTT; clone size: .; V gene: TRBV10-3; D gene: TRBD1; J gene: TRBJ2-2
CDR3 protein: CASRSGRATYNEQFF; CDR3 DNA: TGCGCCAGCAGGAGCGGGAGGGCCACCTACAATGAGCAGTTCTTC; clone size: .; V gene: TRBV10-2; D gene: TRBD2; J gene: TRBJ2-1
CDR3 protein: CASSLMGGGAYEQYF; CDR3 DNA: TGTGCCAGCAGTTTAATGGGGGGTGGCGCCTACGAGCAGTACTTC; clone size: .; V gene: TRBV7-2; D gene: .; J gene: TRBJ2-7
CDR3 protein: CASSSWAGKAVEQFF; CDR3 DNA: TGTGCCAGCAGCTCATGGGCGGGAAAAGCGGTAGAGCAGTTCTTC; clone size: few; V gene: TRBV7-8; D gene: .; J gene: TRBJ2-1
CDR3 protein: CASSIVRGGSLSGANVLTF; CDR3 DNA: TGTGCCAGTAGTATAGTTAGGGGAGGGTCTCTCTCTGGGGCCAACGTCCTGACTTTC; clone size: .; V gene: TRBV19; D gene: TRBD2; J gene: TRBJ2-6
CDR3 protein: CASRGDYGYTF; CDR3 DNA: TGTGCCAGCAGGGGGGACTATGGCTACACCTTC; clone size: few; V gene: TRBV6-5; D gene: .; J gene: TRBJ1-2
CDR3 protein: CASSSQGQGNTEAFF; CDR3 DNA: TGCGCCAGCAGCTCTCAAGGGCAGGGGAACACTGAAGCTTTCTTT; clone size: .; V gene: TRBV5-1; D gene: .; J gene: TRBJ1-1
CDR3 protein: CASSPTTGHGQFF; CDR3 DNA: TGTGCCAGCTCACCTACCACTGGACACGGCCAGTTCTTC; clone size: .; V gene: TRBV18; D gene: .; J gene: TRBJ2-1
CDR3 protein: CASSTVKGAAYEQYF; CDR3 DNA: TGTGCCAGCAGCACGGTAAAGGGGGCGGCCTACGAGCAGTACTTC; clone size: .; V gene: TRBV5-4; D gene: TRBD1; J gene: TRBJ2-7
CDR3 protein: CASSPLRDRGNTEAFF; CDR3 DNA: TGTGCCAGCAGTCCACTCCGGGACCGAGGGAACACTGAAGCTTTCTTT; clone size: once; V gene: TRBV5-6; D gene: .; J gene: TRBJ1-1
CDR3 protein: CASSHMENNSPLHF; CDR3 DNA: TGTGCCAGCAGCCACATGGAAAATAATTCACCCCTCCACTTT; clone size: .; V gene: TRBV7-2; D gene: .; J gene: TRBJ1-6
CDR3 protein: CASSLTGTSGPDTQYF; CDR3 DNA: TGCGCCAGCAGCTTGACCGGGACTAGCGGTCCAGATACGCAGTATTTT; clone size: .; V gene: TRBV5-1; D gene: TRBD2; J gene: TRBJ2-3
CDR3 protein: CAISEQVLANYGYTF; CDR3 DNA: TGTGCCATCAGTGAGCAGGTGTTAGCTAACTATGGCTACACCTTC; clone size: once; V gene: TRBV10-3; D gene: .; J gene: TRBJ1-2
CDR3 protein: CASGIYKNSPLHF; CDR3 DNA: TGCGCCAGCGGAATCTACAAGAATTCACCCCTCCACTTT; clone size: few; V gene: TRBV5-1; D gene: .; J gene: TRBJ1-6
CDR3 protein: CASSLYRDTEAFF; CDR3 DNA: TGTGCCAGCAGTTTGTACAGGGACACTGAAGCTTTCTTT; clone size: .; V gene: TRBV27; D gene: .; J gene: TRBJ1-1
CDR3 protein: CASSPSRSYNEQFF; CDR3 DNA: TGTGCCAGCAGCCCCAGTCGCTCCTACAATGAGCAGTTCTTC; clone size: .; V gene: TRBV7-6; D gene: .; J gene: TRBJ2-1
CDR3 protein: CASSLGQGKAYEQYF; CDR3 DNA: TGTGCCAGCAGTCTTGGACAGGGAAAAGCGTACGAGCAGTACTTC; clone size: .; V gene: TRBV3-1/TRBV3-2; D gene: TRBD1; J gene: TRBJ2-7
CDR3 protein: CASSVGGSGAYEQYF; CDR3 DNA: TGTGCCAGCAGCGTAGGGGGGTCAGGCGCCTACGAGCAGTACTTC; clone size: .; V gene: TRBV9; D gene: .; J gene: TRBJ2-7
CDR3 protein: CASSVGSGASYEQYF; CDR3 DNA: TGTGCCAGCAGCGTGGGTAGCGGAGCCTCCTACGAGCAGTACTTC; clone size: .; V gene: TRBV7-2; D gene: .; J gene: TRBJ2-7
CDR3 protein: CASSSDTHTGELFF; CDR3 DNA: TGTGCCAGCAGCTCCGACACGCACACCGGGGAGCTGTTTTTT; clone size: .; V gene: TRBV7-9; D gene: .; J gene: TRBJ2-2
CDR3 protein: CASSLPGQGNNEQFF; CDR3 DNA: TGTGCCAGCAGTCTACCGGGACAGGGAAACAATGAGCAGTTCTTC; clone size: .; V gene: TRBV28; D gene: TRBD1; J gene: TRBJ2-1
CDR3 protein: CASSVGQGGTYEQYF; CDR3 DNA: TGTGCCAGCAGCGTAGGGCAGGGGGGTACCTACGAGCAGTACTTC; clone size: .; V gene: TRBV9; D gene: .; J gene: TRBJ2-7